This T cell receptor (beta chain) was documented in a study of blood T cell repertoires in COVID-19. Study-wide context: Donors in the United States, Italy and Spain gave samples during acute or convalescent COVID-19.

The CDR3 extends over 12 amino acids. V lost 5 bases to trimming and J lost 6 bases, with 11 bases between them. Germline loops: CDR1 MDHEN, CDR2 SYDVKM. Repertoires were generated with immunoSEQ multiplex PCR, while TCRdb's copy carries only in-frame clones and drops some. The sample consists of approximately 120,000 clones, 80% of them appearing once. The receptor was isolated from a human donor in a cohort sampled during active COVID-19. V gene TRBV28 combines with J gene TRBJ2-7; D may be TRBD2 (6 bases). Sequencing was performed on peripheral blood. In nucleotides, the CDR3 is TGTGCCAGCAGTGCTCAGGGAGGCGAGCAGTACTTC. Amino acid sequence: CASSAQGGEQYF.